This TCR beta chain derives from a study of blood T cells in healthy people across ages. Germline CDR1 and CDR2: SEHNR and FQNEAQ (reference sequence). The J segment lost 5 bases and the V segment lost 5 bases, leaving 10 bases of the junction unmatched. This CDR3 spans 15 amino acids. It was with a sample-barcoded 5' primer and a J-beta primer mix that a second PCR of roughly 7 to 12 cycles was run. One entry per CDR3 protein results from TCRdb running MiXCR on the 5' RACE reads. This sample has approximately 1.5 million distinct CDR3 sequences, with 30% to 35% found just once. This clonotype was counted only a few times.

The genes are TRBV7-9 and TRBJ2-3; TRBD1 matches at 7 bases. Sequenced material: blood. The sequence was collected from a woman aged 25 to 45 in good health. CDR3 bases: TGTGCCAGCAGCCGTAACAGGGGACGGGGAGATACGCAGTATTTT. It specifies CASSRNRGRGDTQYF.